The next 25 T cell receptor beta chains were all read from a single sample in a study of T-cell reconstitution after alpha-beta-depleted transplantation in children (dated by TCRdb to the mid-2010s). Library preparation was by PCR. TCRdb records Illumina HiSeq 2500 as the sequencer. Molecular barcoding was employed in the preparation of TCR libraries, with unique molecular identifiers being used to normalize TCRbeta repertoire quantification. In TCRdb, the public reads were trimmed at Q25 with fastp and aligned with MiXCR, with productive beta chains retained. Every distinct CDR3 protein forms one entry, paired with its most common genes and DNA. This sample is represented by roughly 570,000 distinct CDR3 sequences; 25% to 30% of them were singletons. Jointly, the top ten make up around a third of the sample. The treatment or condition label, read with the paper, signifies: allogeneic hematopoietic cell transplantation with graft depleted of TCRalphabeta T cells and CD19 B cells.

The material was PBMCs, obtained before TCRalphabeta/CD19-depleted stem cell transplant. The receptors come from a boy in the first two years of life with Wiskott-Aldrich syndrome, due to receive a stem cell transplant.

This chain connects TRBV12-3 or TRBV12-4 to TRBJ1-3; D unclear. V lost 6 bases, J lost 0 bases, and 15 bases lay in between. The CDR3 length is 16 residues. In DNA, the CDR3 is TGTGCCAGCAGCCCGCAGGCGGTTCTCTCTGGAAACACCATATATTTT. This sequence encodes CASSPQAVLSGNTIYF.

This clonotype was seen a handful of times. The gene calls are TRBV5-1 and TRBJ1-5; D is perhaps TRBD1 (5 bases). V lost 3 bases to trimming and J lost 6 bases, with 13 bases between them. Germline V lookup: CDR1 SGHRS, CDR2 YFSETQ. CDR3 length: 14 amino acids. CDR3 region: CASSWGGKGQPQHF. CDR3 sequence (DNA): TGCGCCAGCAGCTGGGGGGGGAAGGGTCAGCCCCAGCATTTT.

V is TRBV5-1 and J is TRBJ2-5; possibly TRBD1 or TRBD2 for D (7 bases each). The CDR3 covers 17 residues. The V gene's germline CDR1 is SGHRS and CDR2 YFSETQ. Trimming removed 3 bases from V and 4 bases from J, with 22 bases in between. CDR3 DNA: TGCGCCAGCAGCTATGACGGGGGGAGGGGGCGTACAGAGACCCAGTACTTC. This encodes CASSYDGGRGRTETQYF.

CDR3 protein: CASSLGQDIEETQYF. The DNA for the CDR3 is TGTGCCAGCAGTTTAGGGCAGGACATCGAAGAGACCCAGTACTTC. The chain is built from TRBV12-3 or TRBV12-4 and TRBJ2-5, with TRBD1 as a possible D gene (5 bases). This CDR3 comprises 15 residues. Trimming removed 1 base from V and 3 bases from J, with 12 bases in between.

This clonotype appeared a few times. The chain combines TRBV7-8 with TRBJ2-5, with 7 nucleotides matching TRBD2. CDR3 size: 17 residues. With V trimmed by 4 bases and J by 1 base, 12 bases remained unmatched. Per the germline V gene, CDR1 is SGHVS and CDR2 is FQNEAQ. For the CDR3, the DNA is TGTGCCAGCAGCTCGCAACCTGGACTAGGGAGCCAAGAGACCCAGTACTTC. Its translation is CASSSQPGLGSQETQYF.

This clonotype showed up just a few times. The rearrangement uses TRBV12-3 or TRBV12-4 and TRBJ2-5; 7 nucleotides agree with TRBD2. Trimming at V came to 3 bases and at J to 0 bases, leaving 7 bases not matched to a gene. The CDR3 runs 16 residues. The CDR3 loop reads CASSFLAGAHQETQYF. The CDR3 nucleotides read TGTGCCAGCAGTTTTCTCGCGGGAGCCCACCAAGAGACCCAGTACTTC.

This clonotype has just a few counts. The rearrangement uses TRBV20-1 and TRBJ2-1; 10 positions match TRBD2. Unmatched junction bases numbered 7, after V lost 3 bases and J lost 8 bases. The CDR3 runs to 14 residues. Germline V gives CDR1 DFQATT, CDR2 SNEGSKA (reference sequence). CDR3 loop: CSASRLAGVDEQFF. CDR3 bases: TGCAGTGCTAGTCGCCTAGCGGGAGTTGATGAGCAGTTCTTC.

The V and J genes are TRBV29-1 and TRBJ2-1; D could derive from TRBD1 or TRBD2 (6 bases each). The CDR3 length is 13 residues. Germline V gene lookup returns CDR1 SQVTM and CDR2 ANQGSEA. CDR3 sequence: CSGRGATYNEQFF. CDR3 nucleotide sequence: TGCAGTGGAAGGGGGGCCACCTACAATGAGCAGTTCTTC.

Ten or more counts support this clonotype. The V and J genes are TRBV7-8 and TRBJ2-1; the match to TRBD2 covers 11 bases. Germline-derived CDR1 and CDR2 are SGHVS and FQNEAQ. The CDR3 length is 14 residues. With 10 bases clipped from V and 4 bases from J, the junction kept 6 bases outside the gene matches. The chain's CDR3 is CAITGTSGYNEQFF. CDR3 DNA: TGTGCCATAACCGGGACTAGCGGTTACAATGAGCAGTTCTTC.

J is TRBJ1-6 and V is TRBV5-1; 9 bases fit TRBD1. J lost 5 bases, V lost 2 bases, and 2 bases had no gene match. Germline V lookup: CDR1 SGHRS, CDR2 YFSETQ. This CDR3 comprises 15 residues. CDR3 loop: CASSFGTGNNSPLHF. Here the CDR3 DNA reads TGCGCCAGCAGCTTCGGGACAGGGAATAATTCACCCCTCCACTTT.

This clonotype was detected a few times. The rearrangement joins TRBV5-1 to TRBJ2-3, with D perhaps TRBD1 (6 bases). Germline V gene data show CDR1 as SGHRS and CDR2 as YFSETQ. With 4 bases removed from V and 6 bases from J, the gap between germline ends came to 21 bases. The CDR3 totals 16 residues. The CDR3 DNA reads TGCGCCAGCAGCCCTCACGTAACTACAGGGTCGGATACGCAGTATTTT. It translates to CASSPHVTTGSDTQYF.

This clonotype has just a few counts. This rearrangement joins TRBV5-1 to TRBJ1-2, with D possibly being TRBD1 (6 bases). Trimming took 0 bases from V and 4 from J, leaving 19 bases between them. Germline CDR1 SGHRS, CDR2 YFSETQ. This CDR3 spans 17 amino acids. CDR3 nucleotide sequence: TGCGCCAGCAGCTTGGGTCCACTGCAGGGGACTGGCTATGGCTACACCTTC. This codes for CASSLGPLQGTGYGYTF.

This chain connects TRBV4-1 to TRBJ1-4; tentative D call: TRBD1 (5 bases). The V gene's germline CDR1 is MGHRA and CDR2 YSYEKL. Trimming shortened V by 1 base and J by 7 bases, and 16 bases separated the two germline ends. The CDR3 extends over 16 amino acids. The CDR3, as DNA: TGCGCCAGCAGCCAAGCTAGCGGGGGGTGGAGTGAAAAACTGTTTTTT. Translating gives CASSQASGGWSEKLFF.

This clonotype was observed a handful of times. The genes are TRBV2 and TRBJ2-4; 8 nucleotides match TRBD1. Trimming took 3 bases from V and 4 from J; bases not matched to a gene: 2. Per germline, CDR1 SNHLY and CDR2 FYNNEI. This CDR3 is 14 amino acids long. Written as DNA, the CDR3 is TGTGCCAGCAGTGACCAGGGGGCAAAAAACATTCAGTACTTC. Translated, it gives CASSDQGAKNIQYF.

The genes are TRBV15 and TRBJ2-1; 9 bases line up with TRBD2. Looked up from germline, CDR1 is LNHNV and CDR2 is YYDKDF (reference sequence). V lost 0 bases to trimming and J lost 6 bases; unmatched junction nucleotides: 6. The CDR3 has 16 amino acids. CDR3 DNA sequence: TGTGCCACCAGCAGAGACCGGTCGGGACTAGCCAATGAGCAGTTCTTC. It codes for CATSRDRSGLANEQFF.

In its sample, this clonotype was seen a few times. Here the CDR3 DNA reads TGTGCCAGCAGCCTGGAACAGGGCTACACTGAAGCTTTCTTT. Protein sequence: CASSLEQGYTEAFF. The chain links TRBV5-5 to TRBJ1-1; TRBD1 is a possible D gene (6 bases). CDR1 SGHKS and CDR2 YYEKEE come from the germline V gene (reference sequence). The CDR3 totals 14 residues. V gave up 4 bases and J gave up 3 bases, with 13 bases separating them.

This clonotype was seen more than once but under ten times. V usage is TRBV11-3 and J usage is TRBJ2-1; 12 nucleotides agree with TRBD2. This CDR3 comprises 16 residues. The V segment lost 5 bases and the J segment 7 bases; nucleotides outside the gene matches: 9. The germline V gene has CDR1 SGHNT and CDR2 YENEEA. The CDR3: CASSIGLAGPGNEQFF. CDR3 nucleotide sequence: TGTGCCAGCAGCATCGGACTAGCGGGACCAGGGAATGAGCAGTTCTTC.

The chain links TRBV3-1 to TRBJ2-5; the D gene is possibly TRBD1 (5 bases). Germline V CDR1 and CDR2: LGHDT, YNNKEL (reference sequence). V was trimmed by 6 bases and J by 2 bases, leaving 13 bases between them. The CDR3 runs 14 residues. CDR3 DNA sequence: TGTGCCAGCAGGGGGCGACAGACACAAGAGACCCAGTACTTC. Translating gives CASRGRQTQETQYF.

The chain employs TRBV27 and TRBJ2-5, with D possibly matching TRBD1 (6 bases). This CDR3 region has 15 residues. V was clipped by 7 bases and J by 9 bases, with 24 bases between them. Germline CDR1 reads MNHEY; CDR2 reads SMNVEV (reference sequence). CDR3 loop: CASKQLLSAPGAQYF. The CDR3, as DNA: TGTGCCAGCAAACAACTCCTTTCGGCCCCAGGGGCCCAGTACTTC.

This clonotype has only a few counts. This chain uses TRBV5-1 with TRBJ1-3; D gene ambiguous. The V and J ends lost 3 bases and 0 bases respectively, with 7 bases between them. The CDR3 is 14 amino acids. Germline V gene sequence: CDR1 SGHRS, CDR2 YFSETQ. CDR3 residues: CASSSGLSGNTIYF. The CDR3 bases are TGCGCCAGCAGCTCGGGTCTCTCTGGAAACACCATATATTTT.

This clonotype was found a few times. The chain links TRBV3-1 to TRBJ2-4; TRBD2 aligns across 11 bases. CDR1 is LGHDT, CDR2 YNNKEL, per germline (reference sequence). The CDR3 runs 16 residues. With 3 bases clipped from V and 4 bases from J, the junction kept 5 bases outside the gene matches. The CDR3, as DNA: TGTGCCAGCAGCCACGACCGGACTAGCGGGAAAAACATTCAGTACTTC. Protein sequence: CASSHDRTSGKNIQYF.

This clonotype was counted only a few times. V is TRBV5-1 and J is TRBJ1-2; a weak D match, TRBD1 (5 bases). The CDR3 is 13 residues long. The V end lost 4 bases, the J end lost 8 bases, and 15 bases lay between the germline ends. Germline assignment: CDR1 SGHRS and CDR2 YFSETQ. CDR3 nucleotides: TGCGCCAGCAGCATAACGACAGCCGGGGGCTACACCTTC. As protein: CASSITTAGGYTF.

This sequence joins TRBV7-9 and TRBJ1-3, with D perhaps matching TRBD1 (5 bases). CDR1 is SEHNR, CDR2 FQNEAQ, per germline (reference sequence). CDR3 length equals 14 residues. V was cut by 8 bases and J by 4 bases, with 15 bases left in between. This CDR3 is CASGKSGKGNTIYF. The CDR3 bases are TGTGCCAGCGGAAAATCAGGGAAGGGAAACACCATATATTTT.

The V call is TRBV12-3 or TRBV12-4, the J call TRBJ1-5; D is uncertain. This CDR3 is 17 amino acids long. V lost 3 bases, J lost 0 bases, and 15 bases lay in between. The CDR3 loop reads CASSFKARSDSNQPQHF. The CDR3 DNA reads as TGTGCCAGCAGTTTCAAGGCTCGGTCGGATAGCAATCAGCCCCAGCATTTT.

This clonotype was counted only a few times. The chain uses TRBV11-2 and TRBJ2-1, with 11 bases aligning to TRBD2. The junction had 18 bases not matched to a gene; V was cut back by 4 bases and J by 7 bases. The germline V gene has CDR1 SGHAT and CDR2 FQNNGV. This CDR3 region has 19 residues. CDR3 DNA sequence: TGTGCCAGCAGCTATACCCCCCGTGGTCTAGCGGGAGGAGAAAATGAGCAGTTCTTC. This sequence encodes CASSYTPRGLAGGENEQFF.